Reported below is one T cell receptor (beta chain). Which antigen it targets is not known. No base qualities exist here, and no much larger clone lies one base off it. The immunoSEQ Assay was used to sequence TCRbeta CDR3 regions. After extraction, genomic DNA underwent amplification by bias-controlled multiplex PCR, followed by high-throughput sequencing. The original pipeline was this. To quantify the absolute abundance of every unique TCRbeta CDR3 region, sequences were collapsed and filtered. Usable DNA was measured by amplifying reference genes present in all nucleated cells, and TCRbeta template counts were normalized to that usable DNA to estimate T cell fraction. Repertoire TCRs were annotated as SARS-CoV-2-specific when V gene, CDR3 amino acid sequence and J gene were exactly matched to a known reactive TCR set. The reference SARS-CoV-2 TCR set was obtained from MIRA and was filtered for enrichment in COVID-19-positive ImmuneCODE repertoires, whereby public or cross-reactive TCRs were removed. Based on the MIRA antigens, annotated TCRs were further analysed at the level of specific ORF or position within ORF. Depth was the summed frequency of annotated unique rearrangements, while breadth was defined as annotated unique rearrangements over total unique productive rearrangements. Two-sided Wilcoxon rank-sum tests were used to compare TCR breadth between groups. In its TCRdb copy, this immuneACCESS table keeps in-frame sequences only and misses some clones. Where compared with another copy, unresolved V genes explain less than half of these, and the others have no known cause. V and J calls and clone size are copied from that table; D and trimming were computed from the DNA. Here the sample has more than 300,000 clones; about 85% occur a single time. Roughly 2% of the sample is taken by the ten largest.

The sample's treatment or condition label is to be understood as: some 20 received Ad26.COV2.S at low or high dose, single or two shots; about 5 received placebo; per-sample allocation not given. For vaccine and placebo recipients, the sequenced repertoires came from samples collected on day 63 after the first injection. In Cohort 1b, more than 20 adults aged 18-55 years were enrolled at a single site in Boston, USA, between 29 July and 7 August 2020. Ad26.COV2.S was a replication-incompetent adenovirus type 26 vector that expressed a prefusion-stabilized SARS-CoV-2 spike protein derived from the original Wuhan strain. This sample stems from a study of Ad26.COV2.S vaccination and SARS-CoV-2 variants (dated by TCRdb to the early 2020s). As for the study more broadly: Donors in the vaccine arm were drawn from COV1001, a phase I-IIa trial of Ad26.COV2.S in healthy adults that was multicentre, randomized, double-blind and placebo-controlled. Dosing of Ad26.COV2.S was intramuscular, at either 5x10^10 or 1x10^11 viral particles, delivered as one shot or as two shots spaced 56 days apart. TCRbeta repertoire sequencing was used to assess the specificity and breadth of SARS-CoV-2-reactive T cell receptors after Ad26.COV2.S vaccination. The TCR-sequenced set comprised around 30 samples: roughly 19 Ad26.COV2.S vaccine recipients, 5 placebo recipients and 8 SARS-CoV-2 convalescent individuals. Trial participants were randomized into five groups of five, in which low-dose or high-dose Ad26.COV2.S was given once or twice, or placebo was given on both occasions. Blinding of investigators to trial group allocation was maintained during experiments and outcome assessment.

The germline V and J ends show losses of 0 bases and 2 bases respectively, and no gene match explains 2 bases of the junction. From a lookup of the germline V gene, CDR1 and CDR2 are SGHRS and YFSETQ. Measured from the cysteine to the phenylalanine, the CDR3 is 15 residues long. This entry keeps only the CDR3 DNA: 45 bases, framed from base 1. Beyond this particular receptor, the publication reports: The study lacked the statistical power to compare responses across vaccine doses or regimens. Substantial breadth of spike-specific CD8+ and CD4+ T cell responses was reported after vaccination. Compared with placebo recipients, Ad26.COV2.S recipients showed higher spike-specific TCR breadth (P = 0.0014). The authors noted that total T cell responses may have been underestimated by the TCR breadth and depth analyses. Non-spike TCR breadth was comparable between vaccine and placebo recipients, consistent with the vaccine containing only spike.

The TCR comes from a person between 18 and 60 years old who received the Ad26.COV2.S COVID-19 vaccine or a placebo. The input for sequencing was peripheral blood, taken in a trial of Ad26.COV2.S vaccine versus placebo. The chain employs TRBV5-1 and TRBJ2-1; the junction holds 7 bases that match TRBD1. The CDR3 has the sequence CASSLVGQPYNEQFF. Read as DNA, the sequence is TGCGCCAGCAGCTTGGTGGGACAGCCCTACAATGAGCAGTTCTTC.